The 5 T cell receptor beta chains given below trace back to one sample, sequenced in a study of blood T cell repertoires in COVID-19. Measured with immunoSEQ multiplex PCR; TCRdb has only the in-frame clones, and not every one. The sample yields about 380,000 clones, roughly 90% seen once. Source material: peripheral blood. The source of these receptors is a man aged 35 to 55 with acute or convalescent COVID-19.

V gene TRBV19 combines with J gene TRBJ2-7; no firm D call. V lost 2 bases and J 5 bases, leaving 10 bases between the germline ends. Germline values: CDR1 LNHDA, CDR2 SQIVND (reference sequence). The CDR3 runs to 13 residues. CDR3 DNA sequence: TGTGCCAGTAGTATAACTGAGCGCCACGAGCAGTACTTC. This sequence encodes CASSITERHEQYF.

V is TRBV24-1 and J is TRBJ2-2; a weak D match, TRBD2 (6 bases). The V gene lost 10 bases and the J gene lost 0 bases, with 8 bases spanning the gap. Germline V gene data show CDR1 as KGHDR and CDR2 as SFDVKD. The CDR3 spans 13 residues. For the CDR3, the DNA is TGTGCCACTGGGACTGCGAACACCGGGGAGCTGTTTTTT. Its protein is CATGTANTGELFF.

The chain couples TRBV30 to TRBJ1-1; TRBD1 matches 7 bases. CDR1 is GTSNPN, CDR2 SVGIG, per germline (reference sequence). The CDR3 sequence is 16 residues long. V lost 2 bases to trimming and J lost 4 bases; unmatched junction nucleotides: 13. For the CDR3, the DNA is TGTGCCTGGAGTCCATCGGATCACAGGGGAGGCACTGAAGCTTTCTTT. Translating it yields CAWSPSDHRGGTEAFF. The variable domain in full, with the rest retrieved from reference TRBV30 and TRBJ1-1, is SQTIHQWPATLVQPVGSPLSLECTVEGTSNPNLYWYRQAAGRGLQLLFYSVGIGQISSEVPQNLSASRPQDRQFILSSKKLLLSDSGFYLCAWSPSDHRGGTEAFFGQGTRLTVV.

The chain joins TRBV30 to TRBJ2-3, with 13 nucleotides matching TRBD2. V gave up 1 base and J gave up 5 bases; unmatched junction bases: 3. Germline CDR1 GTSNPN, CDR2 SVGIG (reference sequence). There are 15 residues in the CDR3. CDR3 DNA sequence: TGTGCCTGGAGTGCGACTAGCGGGAGGAGAGATACGCAGTATTTT. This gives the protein CAWSATSGRRDTQYF. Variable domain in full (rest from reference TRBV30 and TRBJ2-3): SQTIHQWPATLVQPVGSPLSLECTVEGTSNPNLYWYRQAAGRGLQLLFYSVGIGQISSEVPQNLSASRPQDRQFILSSKKLLLSDSGFYLCAWSATSGRRDTQYFGPGTRLTVL.

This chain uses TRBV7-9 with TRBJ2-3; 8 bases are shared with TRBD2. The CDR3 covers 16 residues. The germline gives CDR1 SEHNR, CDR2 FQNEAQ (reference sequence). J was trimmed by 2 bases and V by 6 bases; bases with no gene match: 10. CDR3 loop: CASSSERGSPTDTQYF. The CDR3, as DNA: TGTGCCAGCAGTTCTGAGCGGGGGAGCCCCACAGATACGCAGTATTTT.